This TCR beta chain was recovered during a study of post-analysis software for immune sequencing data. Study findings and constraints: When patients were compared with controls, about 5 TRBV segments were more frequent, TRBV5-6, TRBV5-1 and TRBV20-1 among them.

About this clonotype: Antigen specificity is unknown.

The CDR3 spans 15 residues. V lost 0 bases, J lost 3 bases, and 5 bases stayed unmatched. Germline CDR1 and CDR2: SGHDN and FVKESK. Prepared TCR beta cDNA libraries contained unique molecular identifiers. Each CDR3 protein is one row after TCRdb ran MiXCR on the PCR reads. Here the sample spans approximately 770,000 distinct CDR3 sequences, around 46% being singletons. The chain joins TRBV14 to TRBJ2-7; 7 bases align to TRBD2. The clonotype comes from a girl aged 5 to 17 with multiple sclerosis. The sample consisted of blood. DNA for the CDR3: TGTGCCAGCAGCCAAGATGGAGCGGGGATCTACGAGCAGTACTTC. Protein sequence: CASSQDGAGIYEQYF.